These 29 T cell receptor beta chains came from one sample sequenced in a study of T cell responses to AZD1222 COVID-19 vaccine. Libraries were prepared by immunoSEQ multiplex PCR; TCRdb keeps only in-frame clonotypes and omits some of them. Of 55,000 to 65,000 clones in the sample, about 85% were seen once. The sequencing here drew on peripheral blood, taken on day 0 of AZD1222 vaccination. The receptors here all came from an adult in good health.

The chain carries TRBV6-2 or TRBV6-3 and TRBJ1-5; D gene uncertain. The germline V gene encodes CDR1 MNHEY and CDR2 SVGEGT. This CDR3 comprises 14 residues. V shed 6 bases and J shed 3 bases, with 12 bases lying between them. The CDR3 region is CASSLVGSNQPQHF. Written as DNA, the CDR3 is TGTGCCAGCAGCCTAGTGGGGTCCAATCAGCCCCAGCATTTT.

This chain joins TRBV3-1 (or the pseudogene TRBV3-2) and TRBJ1-5; D is unclear. The V gene's germline CDR1 is LGHDT and CDR2 YNNKEL (reference sequence). This CDR3 spans 14 amino acids. V was pared by 1 base and J by 2 bases, with 6 bases between. Written as DNA, the CDR3 is TGTGCCAGCAGCCAAGTTGAAGGCAATCAGCCCCAGCATTTT. Its protein product is CASSQVEGNQPQHF.

V is TRBV19 and J is TRBJ2-2; 8 nucleotides align to TRBD1. In germline, CDR1 is LNHDA, CDR2 SQIVND (reference sequence). Germline trimming cut 7 bases from V and 3 bases from J; bases unmatched to any gene: 7. This CDR3 comprises 15 residues. CDR3 nucleotides: TGTGCCAGTACGGAGGGACAGGTATACACCGGGGAGCTGTTTTTT. The encoded protein is CASTEGQVYTGELFF. Using reference TRBV19 and TRBJ2-2 for the parts outside the CDR3, the full variable domain is DGGITQSPKYLFRKEGQNVTLSCEQNLNHDAMYWYRQDPGQGLRLIYYSQIVNDFQKGDIAEGYSVSREKKESFPLTVTSAQKNPTAFYLCASTEGQVYTGELFFGEGSRLTVL.

The chain combines TRBV19 with TRBJ1-1, with 7 bases that match TRBD1. The J segment lost 4 bases and the V segment lost 3 bases, leaving 5 bases of the junction unmatched. CDR1 and CDR2 from the germline V gene are LNHDA and SQIVND (reference sequence). This CDR3 spans 14 amino acids. Here the CDR3 reads CASSITGAVTEAFF. DNA of the CDR3: TGTGCCAGTAGTATCACAGGGGCGGTCACTGAAGCTTTCTTT. Combining the CDR3 with reference TRBV19 and TRBJ1-1 gives the whole variable domain DGGITQSPKYLFRKEGQNVTLSCEQNLNHDAMYWYRQDPGQGLRLIYYSQIVNDFQKGDIAEGYSVSREKKESFPLTVTSAQKNPTAFYLCASSITGAVTEAFFGQGTRLTVV.

This clone was counted a single time. The J gene is TRBJ2-1, the V gene TRBV19, with TRBD1 as a possible D gene (6 bases). Looked up from germline, CDR1 is LNHDA and CDR2 is SQIVND (reference sequence). This CDR3 is built from 15 residues. The germline V and J ends were trimmed by 5 bases and 10 bases, with 21 bases remaining between them. CDR3 amino acids: CASSSTGSGVREQFF. The CDR3, as DNA: TGTGCCAGTAGTTCTACAGGGTCCGGCGTTAGAGAGCAGTTCTTC.

This rearrangement joins TRBV28 to TRBJ2-1; perhaps TRBD2 as D (6 bases). The CDR3 spans 15 residues. The germline V gene encodes CDR1 MDHEN and CDR2 SYDVKM. V shed 5 bases and J shed 2 bases, with 13 bases lying between them. The CDR3 region is CASSTPGLPYNEQFF. The CDR3 nucleotides are TGTGCCAGCAGTACCCCGGGACTCCCCTACAATGAGCAGTTCTTC.

The V gene is TRBV7-2, the J gene TRBJ1-6; a possible D gene is TRBD1 (5 bases). The V gene's germline CDR1 is SGHTA and CDR2 FQGNSA. This CDR3 has 14 residues. V gave up 2 bases and J gave up 9 bases, with 11 bases separating them. The CDR3: CASSLRTGGSPLHF. DNA of the CDR3: TGTGCCAGCAGCTTACGGACCGGGGGTTCACCCCTCCACTTT.

The chain couples TRBV6-5 to TRBJ2-7; D may be TRBD2 (6 bases). The CDR3 sequence is 15 residues long. V was pared by 2 bases and J by 6 bases, with 17 bases between. CDR1 is MNHEY and CDR2 is SVGAGI in the germline V gene. Here the CDR3 reads CASSYNSPPGGEQYF. CDR3 in DNA: TGTGCCAGCAGTTACAACTCCCCCCCCGGGGGCGAGCAGTACTTC.

The rearrangement uses TRBV2 and TRBJ1-2; D gene unclear. V was cut by 2 bases and J by 4 bases, with 8 bases left in between. This CDR3 region has 13 residues. Germline CDR1 and CDR2: SNHLY and FYNNEI. The chain's CDR3 is CASSESTVYGYTF. The CDR3 region has the DNA TGTGCCAGCAGTGAATCGACCGTCTATGGCTACACCTTC.

The V and J genes are TRBV28 and TRBJ1-5, with TRBD1 identical over 7 bases. Germline V gene data show CDR1 as MDHEN and CDR2 as SYDVKM. CDR3 size: 16 residues. V gave up 3 bases and J gave up 2 bases; unmatched junction bases: 7. The CDR3 DNA follows: TGTGCCAGCAGTTTTAATAGGGGGCGAGGCAATCAGCCCCAGCATTTT. Residues: CASSFNRGRGNQPQHF. The full variable domain, its missing parts supplied by reference TRBV28 and TRBJ1-5, is DVKVTQSSRYLVKRTGEKVFLECVQDMDHENMFWYRQDPGLGLRLIYFSYDVKMKEKGDIPEGYSVSREKKERFSLILESASTNQTSMYLCASSFNRGRGNQPQHFGDGTRLSIL.

V and J are TRBV7-3 and TRBJ1-1, with D hard to call. The germline gives CDR1 SGHTA, CDR2 FQGTGA. The CDR3 contains 13 residues. With 5 bases removed from V and 4 bases from J, the gap between germline ends came to 11 bases. CDR3 residues: CASSLMQSTEAFF. CDR3 nucleotide sequence: TGTGCCAGCAGCCTAATGCAGAGCACTGAAGCTTTCTTT.

J is TRBJ2-3 and V is TRBV19; D not resolved. The CDR3 consists of 11 residues. CDR1 LNHDA and CDR2 SQIVND come from the germline V gene (reference sequence). Between the trimmed V and J ends, which lost 6 bases and 6 bases, there was a span of 7 bases. CDR3 sequence: CASRSVDTQYF. Written as DNA, the CDR3 is TGTGCCAGTAGGTCGGTGGATACGCAGTATTTT.

This chain uses TRBV27 with TRBJ1-6; no reliable D call. Per germline, CDR1 MNHEY and CDR2 SMNVEV (reference sequence). The germline V and J ends were trimmed by 3 bases and 8 bases, with 14 bases remaining between them. There are 15 residues in the CDR3. The CDR3 sequence: CASSLIRSGYSPLHF. CDR3 in DNA: TGTGCCAGCAGTTTGATTCGGAGCGGGTATTCACCCCTCCACTTT.

The chain carries TRBV27 and TRBJ1-2; TRBD1 matches at 7 bases. V lost 5 bases and J lost 4; bases outside the gene matches: 10. In germline, CDR1 is MNHEY, CDR2 SMNVEV (reference sequence). The CDR3 is made up of 15 amino acids. CDR3 loop: CASSLHRDRGYGYTF. The CDR3 DNA reads as TGTGCCAGCAGTCTTCACCGGGACAGAGGCTATGGCTACACCTTC.

J is TRBJ1-5 and V is TRBV19; no clear D gene. Germline V gene lookup returns CDR1 LNHDA and CDR2 SQIVND (reference sequence). V dropped 3 bases and J dropped 11 bases, with 17 bases sitting between them. The CDR3 covers 14 residues. The CDR3 here is CASSIFSGFRTQHF. As DNA, the CDR3 is TGTGCCAGTAGTATTTTTTCCGGGTTTAGGACCCAGCATTTT.

The chain links TRBV2 to TRBJ1-5; tentative D call: TRBD1 (5 bases). CDR3 length: 16 amino acids. Germline CDR1 reads SNHLY; CDR2 reads FYNNEI. V was pared by 4 bases and J by 0 bases, with 13 bases between. The chain's CDR3 is CASSVSGGNSNQPQHF. CDR3 sequence (DNA): TGTGCCAGCAGTGTATCTGGGGGTAATAGCAATCAGCCCCAGCATTTT. Variable domain in full (rest from reference TRBV2 and TRBJ1-5): EPEVTQTPSHQVTQMGQEVILRCVPISNHLYFYWYRQILGQKVEFLVSFYNNEISEKSEIFDDQFSVERPDGSNFTLKIRSTKLEDSAMYFCASSVSGGNSNQPQHFGDGTRLSIL.

The chain recombines TRBV3-1 (or the pseudogene TRBV3-2) with TRBJ1-6, with TRBD1 as a possible D gene (5 bases). The germline V gene has CDR1 LGHDT and CDR2 YNNKEL (reference sequence). The CDR3 runs to 15 residues. Between the trimmed V and J ends, which lost 7 bases and 5 bases, there was a span of 15 bases. The CDR3 nucleotides read TGTGCCAGCATAGACGGGGGTGTCCATAATTCACCCCTCCACTTT. The encoded protein is CASIDGGVHNSPLHF.

The chain links TRBV29-1 to TRBJ2-1, with 9 bases aligning to TRBD1. Germline CDR1 is SQVTM and CDR2 is ANQGSEA. CDR3 length equals 12 residues. V was clipped by 8 bases and J by 10 bases; unmatched bases: 9. CDR3 residues: CSSNRGLGEQFF. DNA of the CDR3: TGCAGCTCCAACAGGGGGCTAGGAGAGCAGTTCTTC.

The chain uses TRBV29-1 and TRBJ1-2, with a possible D match to TRBD1 (6 bases). Trimming took 4 bases from V and 1 from J, leaving 22 bases between them. Germline CDR1 is SQVTM and CDR2 is ANQGSEA. The CDR3 runs to 17 residues. CDR3 sequence reads: CSVAGQGRLIRNYGYTF. The CDR3 DNA follows: TGCAGCGTTGCGGGGCAGGGGCGCCTCATACGTAACTATGGCTACACCTTC.

The CDR3, as DNA: TGTGCCAGCAGCCAAGAAGCGTTTAGGGGGGACGAGCAGTTCTTC. It codes for CASSQEAFRGDEQFF. The chain uses TRBV3-1 (or the pseudogene TRBV3-2) and TRBJ2-1; tentatively, D is TRBD1 or TRBD2 (6 bases each). From germline, CDR1 is LGHDT and CDR2 YNNKEL (reference sequence). The CDR3 has 15 amino acids. V was shortened by 0 bases and J by 10 bases, with 16 bases between the two germline ends.

The J gene is TRBJ2-2, the V gene TRBV14; the D is unclear. With 4 bases removed from V and 3 bases from J, the gap between germline ends came to 9 bases. CDR1 and CDR2 (germline): SGHDN, FVKESK. This CDR3 spans 14 amino acids. CDR3 DNA: TGTGCCAGCAGCCCCAGACTTGACACCGGGGAGCTGTTTTTT. Protein: CASSPRLDTGELFF.

The chain combines TRBV6-5 with TRBJ2-2; TRBD1 might be the D (6 bases). Trimming removed 7 bases at V and 0 bases at J, with 12 bases between. The CDR3 consists of 15 residues. Germline V gene data show CDR1 as MNHEY and CDR2 as SVGAGI. The CDR3: CASTQDSANTGELFF. CDR3 nucleotides: TGTGCCAGCACTCAGGACAGCGCGAACACCGGGGAGCTGTTTTTT.

This chain uses TRBV3-1 (or the pseudogene TRBV3-2) with TRBJ1-1; D call uncertain. Germline V gene sequence: CDR1 LGHDT, CDR2 YNNKEL (reference sequence). The CDR3 has 15 residues. V was clipped by 3 bases and J by 0 bases, with 11 bases between them. The CDR3 bases are TGTGCCAGCAGCCATCGGGGTATCATGAACACTGAAGCTTTCTTT. Translated, it gives CASSHRGIMNTEAFF.

The rearrangement links TRBV7-2 to TRBJ1-2; D is undetermined. With 1 base removed from V and 5 bases from J, the gap between germline ends came to 11 bases. CDR1 and CDR2 from the germline V gene are SGHTA and FQGNSA. The CDR3 runs 14 residues. CDR3 sequence: CASSLGGITYGYTF. CDR3 coding DNA: TGTGCCAGCAGCTTAGGGGGTATTACTTATGGCTACACCTTC.

This chain joins TRBV29-1 and TRBJ2-7, with D unclear. Germline lookup yields CDR1 SQVTM and CDR2 ANQGSEA. This CDR3 is 11 amino acids long. The ends were cut back, 0 bases at V and 4 bases at J, with 4 bases in the middle. CDR3 nucleotide sequence: TGCAGCGTTGAAGAGGGATACGAGCAGTACTTC. It yields the protein CSVEEGYEQYF.

The chain has TRBV28 and TRBJ1-5, with D possibly matching TRBD1 (5 bases). CDR1 MDHEN and CDR2 SYDVKM come from the germline V gene. V dropped 0 bases and J dropped 1 base, with 10 bases sitting between them. This CDR3 has 16 residues. CDR3 nucleotides: TGTGCCAGCAGTTTATGGTCGACAGACAGCAATCAGCCCCAGCATTTT. Translated, it gives CASSLWSTDSNQPQHF. Together with reference TRBV28 and TRBJ1-5, the CDR3 gives the full variable domain: DVKVTQSSRYLVKRTGEKVFLECVQDMDHENMFWYRQDPGLGLRLIYFSYDVKMKEKGDIPEGYSVSREKKERFSLILESASTNQTSMYLCASSLWSTDSNQPQHFGDGTRLSIL.

V usage is TRBV15 and J usage is TRBJ2-4; 8 nucleotides match TRBD1. Germline V gene lookup returns CDR1 LNHNV and CDR2 YYDKDF (reference sequence). The ends lost 1 base at V and 6 bases at J; junction bases unmatched: 5. The length of the CDR3 is 15 residues. Written as DNA, the CDR3 is TGTGCCACCAGCAGAGGAGGGACAGGCACAAACATTCAGTACTTC. Its translation: CATSRGGTGTNIQYF.

This chain uses TRBV19 with TRBJ1-1; D ambiguous. The ends were cut back, 4 bases at V and 5 bases at J, with 14 bases in the middle. From germline, CDR1 is LNHDA and CDR2 SQIVND (reference sequence). The length of the CDR3 is 14 residues. CDR3 DNA sequence: TGTGCCAGTAGTACTAAGGCGTTGGCGACTGAAGCTTTCTTT. It specifies CASSTKALATEAFF.

V is TRBV19 and J is TRBJ1-3; 8 bases are shared with TRBD1. J lost 2 bases, V lost 5 bases, and 5 bases had no gene match. This CDR3 region has 15 residues. CDR1 and CDR2 from the germline V gene are LNHDA and SQIVND (reference sequence). The CDR3 sequence: CASSRQGMAGNTIYF. DNA of the CDR3: TGTGCCAGTAGTCGACAGGGGATGGCTGGAAACACCATATATTTT.